These T cell receptor beta chains were read from a single sample in a study of OX40 agonist ivuxolimab in advanced cancers. Clones were read by immunoSEQ multiplex PCR, and TCRdb kept only the in-frame ones, dropping some. The data hold approximately 69,000 clones, with roughly 80% observed a single time. The sequences come from CD4+ or CD8+ T cells sorted from blood, collected in a trial of the OX40 agonist ivuxolimab. The receptors were sampled from an adult with an advanced solid tumor such as melanoma, head and neck, liver or kidney cancer. The conserved cysteine and the conserved F or W are not part of the CDR3 here.

TRBV2	11	TRBJ2-7	ASRRTGTYEQY
TRBV19	16	TRBJ1-2	ASSLHYYPGTGDYGYT
TRBV2	11	TRBJ1-5	ASSKEGVQPQH
TRBV7-9	11	TRBJ1-1	ASSYSSGTEAF
TRBV9	12	TRBJ2-7	ASSARTGAGEQY
TRBV30	11	TRBJ1-3	AWSRGGGNTIY
TRBV19	12	TRBJ1-4	ASSRTGANEKLF
TRBV28	11	TRBJ2-7	ASGGDGAYEQY
TRBV2	9	TRBJ1-2	ASERLDGYT
TRBV27	13	TRBJ2-3	ASSSSTSGSDTQY
TRBV5-1	11	TRBJ2-3	ASSLGGADTQY
TRBV29-1	11	TRBJ2-5	SVDPGTQETQY
TRBV5-1	12	TRBJ1-1	ASSWLEGNTEAF
TRBV4-3	12	TRBJ1-2	ASSQQQGRSGYT
TRBV10-3	13	TRBJ2-1	AISDSGQAYNEQF
TRBV11-3	14	TRBJ2-1	ASSRSGGRARDEQF
TRBV18	12	TRBJ2-5	ASSSPSGGETQY
TRBV27	10	TRBJ1-6	ASSFRGSPLH
TRBV10-3	15	TRBJ1-5	AISESAGTGGEGPQH
TRBV6-5	13	TRBJ2-7	ASSSSRDRGYEQY
TRBV7-6	15	TRBJ2-7	ASSLGTSGIVSHEQY
TRBV5-1	14	TRBJ2-5	ASSPAASGMEETQY
TRBV27	12	-	ASSFGTGPYEQY
TRBV28	13	TRBJ1-1	ASSGLMKMNTEAF
TRBV5-1	13	TRBJ2-7	ASSPASGAINEQY